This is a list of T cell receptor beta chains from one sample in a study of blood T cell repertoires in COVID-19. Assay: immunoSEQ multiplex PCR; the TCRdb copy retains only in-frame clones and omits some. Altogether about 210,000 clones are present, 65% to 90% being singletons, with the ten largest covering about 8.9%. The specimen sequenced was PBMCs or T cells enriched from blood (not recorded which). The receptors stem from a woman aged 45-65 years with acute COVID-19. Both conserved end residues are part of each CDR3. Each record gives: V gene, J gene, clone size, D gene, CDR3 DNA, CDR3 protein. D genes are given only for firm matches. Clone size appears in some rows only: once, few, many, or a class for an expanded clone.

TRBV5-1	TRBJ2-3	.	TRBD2	TGCGCCAGCAGCCCGACAACTAGCGGGAGTACAGATACGCAGTATTTT	CASSPTTSGSTDTQYF
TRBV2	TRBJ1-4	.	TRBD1	TGTGCCAGCAGCGTCACAGGGGAAGGGAATGAAAAACTGTTTTTT	CASSVTGEGNEKLFF
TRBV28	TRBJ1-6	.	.	TGTGCCAGCATTTCACAGGGAGAGGGGGATTCACCCCTCCACTTT	CASISQGEGDSPLHF
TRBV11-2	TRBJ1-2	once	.	TGTGCCAGCAGCTCCGGCCCAGGGGTACAAGGCTACACCTTC	CASSSGPGVQGYTF
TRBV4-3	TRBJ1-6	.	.	TGCGCCAGCAGCCAAGATTTCGGGTGGTGGAATTCACCCCTCCACTTT	CASSQDFGWWNSPLHF
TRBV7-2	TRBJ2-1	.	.	TGTGCCAGCAGCTTAGAAGGGGGAAATGAGCAGTTCTTC	CASSLEGGNEQFF
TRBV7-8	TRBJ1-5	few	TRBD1	TGTGCCAGCAGCTTAGTAGGGGGCGCGGGGCAGCCCCAGCATTTT	CASSLVGGAGQPQHF
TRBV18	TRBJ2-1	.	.	TGTGCCAGCTCACCCGGGGTCTACAATGAGCAGTTCTTC	CASSPGVYNEQFF
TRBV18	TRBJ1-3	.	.	TGTGCCAGCTCACCCCCGAACGCGGGAAACACCATATATTTT	CASSPPNAGNTIYF
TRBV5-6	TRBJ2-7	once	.	TGTGCCAGCAGCTTCGATGGGGAGGACGAGCAGTACTTC	CASSFDGEDEQYF
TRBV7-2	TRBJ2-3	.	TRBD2	TGTGCCAGCAGCTTAAGCGGGAGAACCACAGATACGCAGTATTTT	CASSLSGRTTDTQYF
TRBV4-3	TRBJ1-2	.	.	TGCGCCAGCAGCCAAGATCAGGGAAACTATGGCTACACCTTC	CASSQDQGNYGYTF
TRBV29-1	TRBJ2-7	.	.	TGCAGCGTTGAGGGCCTACAGGGAGAGTACTTC	CSVEGLQGEYF